This T cell receptor beta chain derives from a study of blood T cell repertoires in COVID-19 (dated by TCRdb to 2018 to 2020). Some background on the complete study: Samples covering the acute and convalescent phases of COVID-19 were provided by collaborators in the United States, Italy and Spain. Subjects who had been exposed to COVID-19, were actively infected with it, or had recovered from it provided the deeply sampled blood TCRbeta repertoires that made up the dataset. A freely available public database, intended as a resource for researchers studying the immune response to SARS-CoV-2, is where the repertoires were released. Samples came from the ongoing ImmuneRACE study (first 160 participants) plus 1,254 subjects from 6 global collaborators. HLA class I and class II types, where available, came from metadata supplied by the sample provider rather than from assay-based typing. The material from the prospective study consisted of cDNA or gDNA derived from T cells, B-cell-depleted T cells, or PBMCs. A de-identified subject ID, COVID-19 status, age in years and sex were almost always included in the sample metadata.

Details on this clone: Its antigen is still unknown. No quality values exist for individual bases; no much larger clone is one base distant.

TCRbeta CDR3 regions were amplified from genomic DNA using the immunoSEQ Assay, a bias-controlled multiplex PCR. Turning to the authors' computational methods: The number of nucleated cells in each sample was estimated by amplification of reference gene primers within the assay. To quantify the absolute abundance of each unique TCRbeta CDR3 rearrangement, sequence reads were collapsed and filtered. For each sample, productive Simpson clonality was calculated by taking the square root of Simpson's diversity index across productive rearrangements. Held by TCRdb, this immuneACCESS table contains in-frame sequences only and omits some clones. Under half of the omission traces to an unresolved V gene where checked; the cause of the rest is unknown. The DNA was the basis for D and trimming; V, J and clone size are from that table. This sample has hundreds of thousands of clones in its table, and around nine tenths of those were observed once. The ten largest account for 2.5% to 4% of the sample.

General study outcomes and caveats: The amount of clinical and demographic metadata varied by source and participant and was provided uncurated.

Another Seattle source contributed samples from volunteer blood donors who had recovered from COVID-19. Collaborating institutions collected whole blood in K2EDTA tubes following their own protocols. For TCRbeta analysis, collaborators shipped samples as frozen whole blood, isolated PBMCs, or DNA extracted from either of those sample types. V loses 1 base, J loses 7 bases, and the germline ends lie 17 bases apart. Including the terminal cysteine and phenylalanine, the CDR3 comprises 16 residues. Only the CDR3 region is kept as DNA, spanning 48 bases read in frame from base 1. The germline V gene (reference sequence) provides CDR1 LNHDA and CDR2 SQIVND.

The source of this sequence is a woman aged 18-29 years who had recovered from COVID-19. The sequence links TRBV19 to TRBJ1-5; TRBD1 might be the D gene, on 5 matching bases. The sample comprised peripheral blood. The base sequence is TGTGCCAGTAGTATAGGAGTCAGGGTTTTTAACCAGCCCCAGCATTTT. This translates into CASSIGVRVFNQPQHF.